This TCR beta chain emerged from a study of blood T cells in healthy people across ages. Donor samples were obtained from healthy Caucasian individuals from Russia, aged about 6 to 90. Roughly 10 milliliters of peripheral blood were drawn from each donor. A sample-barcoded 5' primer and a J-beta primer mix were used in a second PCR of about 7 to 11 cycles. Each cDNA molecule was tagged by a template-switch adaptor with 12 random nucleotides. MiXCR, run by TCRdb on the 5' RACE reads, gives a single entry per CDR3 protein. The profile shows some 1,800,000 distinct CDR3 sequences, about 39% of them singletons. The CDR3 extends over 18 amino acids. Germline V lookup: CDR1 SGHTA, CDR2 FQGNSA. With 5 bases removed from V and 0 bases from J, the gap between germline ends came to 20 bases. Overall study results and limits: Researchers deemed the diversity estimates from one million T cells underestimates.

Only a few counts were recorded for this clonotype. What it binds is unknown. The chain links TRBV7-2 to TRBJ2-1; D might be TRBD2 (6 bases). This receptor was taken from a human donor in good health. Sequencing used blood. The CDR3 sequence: CASSPKGPTRSSYNEQFF. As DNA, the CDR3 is TGTGCCAGCAGCCCAAAAGGACCGACTAGGAGCTCCTACAATGAGCAGTTCTTC.